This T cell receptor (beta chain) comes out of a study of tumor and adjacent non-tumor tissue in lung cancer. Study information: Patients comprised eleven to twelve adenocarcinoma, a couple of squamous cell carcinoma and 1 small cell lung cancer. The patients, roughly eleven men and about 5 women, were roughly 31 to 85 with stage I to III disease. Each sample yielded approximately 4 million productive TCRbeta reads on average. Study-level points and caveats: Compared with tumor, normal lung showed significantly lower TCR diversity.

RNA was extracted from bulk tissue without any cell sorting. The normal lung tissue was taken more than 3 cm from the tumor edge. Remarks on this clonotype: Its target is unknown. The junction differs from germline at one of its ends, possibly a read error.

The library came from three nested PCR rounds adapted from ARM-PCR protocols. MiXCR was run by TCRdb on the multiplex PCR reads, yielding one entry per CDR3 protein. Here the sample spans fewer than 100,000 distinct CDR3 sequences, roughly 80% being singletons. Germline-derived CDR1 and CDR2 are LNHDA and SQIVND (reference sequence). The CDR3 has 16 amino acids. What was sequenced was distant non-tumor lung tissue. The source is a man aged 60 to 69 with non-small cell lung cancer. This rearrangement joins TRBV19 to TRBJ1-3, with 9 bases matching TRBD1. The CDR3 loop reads CTSTGTGPGTGNTIYF. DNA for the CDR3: TGTACCAGTACAGGGACAGGGCCTGGTACAGGAAACACCATATATTTT.